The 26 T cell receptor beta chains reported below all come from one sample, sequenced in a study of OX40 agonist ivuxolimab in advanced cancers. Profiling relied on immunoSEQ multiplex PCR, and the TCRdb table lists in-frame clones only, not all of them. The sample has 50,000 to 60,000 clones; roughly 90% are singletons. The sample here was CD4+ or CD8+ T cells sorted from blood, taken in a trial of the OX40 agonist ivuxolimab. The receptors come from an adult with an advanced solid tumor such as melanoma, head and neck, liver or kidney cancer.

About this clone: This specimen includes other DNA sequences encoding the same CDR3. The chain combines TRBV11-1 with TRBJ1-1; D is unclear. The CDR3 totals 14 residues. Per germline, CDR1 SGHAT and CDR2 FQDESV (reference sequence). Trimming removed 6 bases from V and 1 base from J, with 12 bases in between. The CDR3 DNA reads TGTGCCAGCAGTCCTCCGGCCCGGAACACTGAAGCTTTCTTT. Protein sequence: CASSPPARNTEAFF. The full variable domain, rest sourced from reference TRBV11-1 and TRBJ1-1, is EAEVAQSPRYKITEKSQAVAFWCDPISGHATLYWYRQILGQGPELLVQFQDESVVDDSQLPKDRFSAERLKGVDSTLKIQPAELGDSAMYLCASSPPARNTEAFFGQGTRLTVV.

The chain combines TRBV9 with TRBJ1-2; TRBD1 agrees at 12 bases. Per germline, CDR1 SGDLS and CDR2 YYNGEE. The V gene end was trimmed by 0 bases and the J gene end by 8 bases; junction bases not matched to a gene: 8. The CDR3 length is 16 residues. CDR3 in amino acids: CASSVDGGQGAKGYTF. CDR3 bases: TGTGCCAGCAGCGTAGATGGGGGACAGGGGGCGAAAGGCTACACCTTC. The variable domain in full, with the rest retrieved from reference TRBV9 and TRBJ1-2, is DSGVTQTPKHLITATGQRVTLRCSPRSGDLSVYWYQQSLDQGLQFLIQYYNGEERAKGNILERFSAQQFPDLHSELNLSSLELGDSALYFCASSVDGGQGAKGYTFGSGTRLTVV.

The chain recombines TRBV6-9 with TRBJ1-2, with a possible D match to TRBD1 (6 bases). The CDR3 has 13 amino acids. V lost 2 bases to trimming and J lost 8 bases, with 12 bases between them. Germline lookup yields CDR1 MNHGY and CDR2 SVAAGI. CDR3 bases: TGTGCCAGCAGTTATAATCAGGGGCAAGGCTACACCTTC. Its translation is CASSYNQGQGYTF.

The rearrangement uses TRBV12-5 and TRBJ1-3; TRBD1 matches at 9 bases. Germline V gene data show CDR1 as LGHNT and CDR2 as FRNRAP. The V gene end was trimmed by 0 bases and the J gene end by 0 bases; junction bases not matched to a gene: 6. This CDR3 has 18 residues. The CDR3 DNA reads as TGTGCTAGTGGTTTGGTAACCGGGACAGGGCGCTCTGGAAACACCATATATTTT. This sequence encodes CASGLVTGTGRSGNTIYF. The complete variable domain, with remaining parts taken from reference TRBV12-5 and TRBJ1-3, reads DARVTQTPRHKVTEMGQEVTMRCQPILGHNTVFWYRQTMMQGLELLAYFRNRAPLDDSGMPKDRFSAEMPDATLATLKIQPSEPRDSAVYFCASGLVTGTGRSGNTIYFGEGSWLTVV.

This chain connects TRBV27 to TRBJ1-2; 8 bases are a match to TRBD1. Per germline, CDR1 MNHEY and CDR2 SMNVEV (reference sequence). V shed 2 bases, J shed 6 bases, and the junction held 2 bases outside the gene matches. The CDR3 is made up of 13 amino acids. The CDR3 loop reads CASSLQGADGYTF. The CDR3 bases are TGTGCCAGCAGTTTACAGGGGGCAGATGGCTACACCTTC.

The CDR3 here is CASSFNALTGNSEKLFF. The CDR3 bases are TGCGCCAGCAGCTTTAACGCCCTCACAGGGAATAGTGAAAAACTGTTTTTT. The chain employs TRBV5-1 and TRBJ1-4; D possibly corresponds to TRBD1 (6 bases). The CDR3 contains 17 residues. Germline CDR1 SGHRS, CDR2 YFSETQ. Trimming took off 2 bases at V and 7 bases at J, with 21 bases between the two ends.

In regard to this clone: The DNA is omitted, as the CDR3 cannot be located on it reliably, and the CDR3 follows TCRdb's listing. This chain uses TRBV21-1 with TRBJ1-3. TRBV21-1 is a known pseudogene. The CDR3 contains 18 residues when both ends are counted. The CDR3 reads CASRALPTNVGSGNTIYF.

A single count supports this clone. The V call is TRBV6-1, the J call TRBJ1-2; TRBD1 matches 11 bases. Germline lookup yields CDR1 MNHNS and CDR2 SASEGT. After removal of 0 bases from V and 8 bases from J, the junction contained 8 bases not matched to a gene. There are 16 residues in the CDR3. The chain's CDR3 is CASSEAYGQGAQGYTF. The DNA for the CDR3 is TGTGCCAGCAGTGAAGCGTACGGACAGGGGGCGCAAGGCTACACCTTC.

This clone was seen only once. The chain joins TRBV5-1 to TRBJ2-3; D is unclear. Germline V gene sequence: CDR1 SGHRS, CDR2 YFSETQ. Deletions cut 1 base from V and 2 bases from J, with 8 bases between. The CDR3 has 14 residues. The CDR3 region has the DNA TGCGCCAGCAGCTTGTCACAGCACACAGATACGCAGTATTTT. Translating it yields CASSLSQHTDTQYF. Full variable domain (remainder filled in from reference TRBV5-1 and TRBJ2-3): KAGVTQTPRYLIKTRGQQVTLSCSPISGHRSVSWYQQTPGQGLQFLFEYFSETQRNKGNFPGRFSGRQFSNSRSEMNVSTLELGDSALYLCASSLSQHTDTQYFGPGTRLTVL.

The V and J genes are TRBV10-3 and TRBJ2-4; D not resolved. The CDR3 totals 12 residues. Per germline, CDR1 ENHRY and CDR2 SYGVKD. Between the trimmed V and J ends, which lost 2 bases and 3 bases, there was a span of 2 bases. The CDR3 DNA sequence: TGTGCCATCAGTGAGGGCAAAAACATTCAGTACTTC. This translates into CAISEGKNIQYF.

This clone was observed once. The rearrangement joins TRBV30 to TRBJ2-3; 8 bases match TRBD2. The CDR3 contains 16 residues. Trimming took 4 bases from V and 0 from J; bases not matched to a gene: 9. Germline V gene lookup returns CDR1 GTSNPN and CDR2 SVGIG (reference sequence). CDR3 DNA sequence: TGTGCCTGGAAGTATTCGGGCGGGGGGAGCACAGATACGCAGTATTTT. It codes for CAWKYSGGGSTDTQYF.

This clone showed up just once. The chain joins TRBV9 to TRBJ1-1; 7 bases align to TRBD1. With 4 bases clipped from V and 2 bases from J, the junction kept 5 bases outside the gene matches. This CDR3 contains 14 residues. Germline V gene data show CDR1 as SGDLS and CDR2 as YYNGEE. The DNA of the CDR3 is TGTGCCAGCAGCCCAGGGACAGCAAACACTGAAGCTTTCTTT. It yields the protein CASSPGTANTEAFF.

For the CDR3, the DNA is TGTGCCAGCAGCACCACGGGGGGGCCGAGGAATGAGCAGTTCTTC. Amino acids: CASSTTGGPRNEQFF. The chain uses TRBV9 and TRBJ2-1; 8 positions match TRBD2. Looked up from germline, CDR1 is SGDLS and CDR2 is YYNGEE. The CDR3 length is 15 residues. V lost 4 bases to trimming and J lost 7 bases; unmatched junction nucleotides: 10. The complete variable domain, with remaining parts taken from reference TRBV9 and TRBJ2-1, reads DSGVTQTPKHLITATGQRVTLRCSPRSGDLSVYWYQQSLDQGLQFLIQYYNGEERAKGNILERFSAQQFPDLHSELNLSSLELGDSALYFCASSTTGGPRNEQFFGPGTRLTVL.

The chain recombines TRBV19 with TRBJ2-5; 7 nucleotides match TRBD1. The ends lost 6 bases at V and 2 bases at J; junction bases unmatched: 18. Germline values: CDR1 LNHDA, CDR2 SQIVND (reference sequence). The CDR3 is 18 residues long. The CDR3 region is CASRTTGAPLELQETQYF. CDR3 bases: TGTGCCAGTAGGACAACAGGGGCCCCCCTCGAACTACAAGAGACCCAGTACTTC.

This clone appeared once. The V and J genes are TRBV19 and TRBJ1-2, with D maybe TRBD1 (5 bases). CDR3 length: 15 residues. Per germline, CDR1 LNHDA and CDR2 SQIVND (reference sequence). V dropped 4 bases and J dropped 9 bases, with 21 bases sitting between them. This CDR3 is CASSRDPTPGISYTF. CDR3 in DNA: TGTGCCAGTAGTAGGGACCCTACTCCTGGAATCAGCTACACCTTC.

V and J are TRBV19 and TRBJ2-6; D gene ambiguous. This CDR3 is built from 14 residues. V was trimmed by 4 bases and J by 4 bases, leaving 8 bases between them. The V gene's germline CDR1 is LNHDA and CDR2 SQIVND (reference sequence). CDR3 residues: CASSTPFGANVLTF. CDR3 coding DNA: TGTGCCAGTAGTACCCCTTTCGGGGCCAACGTCCTGACTTTC.

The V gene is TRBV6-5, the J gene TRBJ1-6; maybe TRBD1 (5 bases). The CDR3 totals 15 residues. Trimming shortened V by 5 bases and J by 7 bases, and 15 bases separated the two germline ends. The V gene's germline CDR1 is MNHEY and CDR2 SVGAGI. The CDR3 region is CASSPQGFGNSPLHF. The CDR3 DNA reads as TGTGCCAGCAGTCCCCAGGGTTTTGGGAATTCACCCCTCCACTTT.

CDR3 amino acids: CASSLGQGPSTDTQYF. The CDR3 region has the DNA TGCGCCAGCAGCTTGGGGCAGGGGCCTAGCACAGATACGCAGTATTTT. This sequence joins TRBV5-1 and TRBJ2-3; possible D gene TRBD1, 6 bases. The CDR3 runs to 16 residues. Trimming shortened V by 0 bases and J by 0 bases, and 11 bases separated the two germline ends. The germline V gene encodes CDR1 SGHRS and CDR2 YFSETQ.

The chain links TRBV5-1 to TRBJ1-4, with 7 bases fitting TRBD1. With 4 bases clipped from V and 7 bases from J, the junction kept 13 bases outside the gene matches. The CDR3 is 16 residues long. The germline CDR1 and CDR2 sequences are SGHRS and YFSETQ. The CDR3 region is CASSDPLQGFGEKLFF. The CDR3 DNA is TGCGCCAGCAGCGACCCTCTACAGGGGTTCGGTGAAAAACTGTTTTTT. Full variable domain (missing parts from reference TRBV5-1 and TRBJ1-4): KAGVTQTPRYLIKTRGQQVTLSCSPISGHRSVSWYQQTPGQGLQFLFEYFSETQRNKGNFPGRFSGRQFSNSRSEMNVSTLELGDSALYLCASSDPLQGFGEKLFFGSGTQLSVL.

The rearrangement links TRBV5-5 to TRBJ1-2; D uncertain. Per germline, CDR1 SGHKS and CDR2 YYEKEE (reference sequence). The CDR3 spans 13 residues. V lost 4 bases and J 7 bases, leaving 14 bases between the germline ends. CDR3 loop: CASSPTLAGGYTF. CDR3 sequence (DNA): TGTGCCAGCAGCCCCACCTTGGCAGGTGGCTACACCTTC.

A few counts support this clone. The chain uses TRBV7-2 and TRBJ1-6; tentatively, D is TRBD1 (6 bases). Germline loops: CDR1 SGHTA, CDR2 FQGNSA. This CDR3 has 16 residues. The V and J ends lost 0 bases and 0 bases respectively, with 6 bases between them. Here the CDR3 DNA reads TGTGCCAGCAGCTTAGCACAGGGCTCCTATAATTCACCCCTCCACTTT. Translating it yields CASSLAQGSYNSPLHF.

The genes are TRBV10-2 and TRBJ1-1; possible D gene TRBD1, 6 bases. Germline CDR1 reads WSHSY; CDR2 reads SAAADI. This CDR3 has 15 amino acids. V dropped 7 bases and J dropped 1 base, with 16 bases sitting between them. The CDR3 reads CASTRGGGKNTEAFF. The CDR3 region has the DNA TGCGCCAGCACACGGGGGGGCGGAAAGAACACTGAAGCTTTCTTT.

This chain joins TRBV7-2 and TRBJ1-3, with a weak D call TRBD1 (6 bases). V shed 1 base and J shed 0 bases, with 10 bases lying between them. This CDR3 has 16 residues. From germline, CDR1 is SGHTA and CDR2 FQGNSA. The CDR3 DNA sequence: TGTGCCAGCAGCTTAGGGACAGTTACCTCTGGAAACACCATATATTTT. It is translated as CASSLGTVTSGNTIYF.

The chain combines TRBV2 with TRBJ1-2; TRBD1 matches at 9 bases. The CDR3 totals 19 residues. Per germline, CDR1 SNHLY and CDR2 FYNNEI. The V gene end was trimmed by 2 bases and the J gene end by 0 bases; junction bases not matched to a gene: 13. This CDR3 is CASSELPRTGVRANYGYTF. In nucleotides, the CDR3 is TGTGCCAGCAGTGAACTTCCGCGGACAGGGGTTAGAGCTAACTATGGCTACACCTTC.

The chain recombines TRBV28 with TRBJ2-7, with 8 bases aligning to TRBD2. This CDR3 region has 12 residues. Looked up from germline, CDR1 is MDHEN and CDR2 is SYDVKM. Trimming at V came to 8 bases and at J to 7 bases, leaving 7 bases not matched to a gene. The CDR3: CASQPGTREQYF. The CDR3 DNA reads TGTGCCAGCCAACCAGGGACTAGAGAGCAGTACTTC.

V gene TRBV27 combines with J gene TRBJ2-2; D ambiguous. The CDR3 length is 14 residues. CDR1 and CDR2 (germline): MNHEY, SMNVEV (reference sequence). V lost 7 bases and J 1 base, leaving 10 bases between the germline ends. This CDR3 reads CASTPLVNTGELFF. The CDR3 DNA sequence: TGTGCCAGCACCCCCTTGGTGAACACCGGGGAGCTGTTTTTT.